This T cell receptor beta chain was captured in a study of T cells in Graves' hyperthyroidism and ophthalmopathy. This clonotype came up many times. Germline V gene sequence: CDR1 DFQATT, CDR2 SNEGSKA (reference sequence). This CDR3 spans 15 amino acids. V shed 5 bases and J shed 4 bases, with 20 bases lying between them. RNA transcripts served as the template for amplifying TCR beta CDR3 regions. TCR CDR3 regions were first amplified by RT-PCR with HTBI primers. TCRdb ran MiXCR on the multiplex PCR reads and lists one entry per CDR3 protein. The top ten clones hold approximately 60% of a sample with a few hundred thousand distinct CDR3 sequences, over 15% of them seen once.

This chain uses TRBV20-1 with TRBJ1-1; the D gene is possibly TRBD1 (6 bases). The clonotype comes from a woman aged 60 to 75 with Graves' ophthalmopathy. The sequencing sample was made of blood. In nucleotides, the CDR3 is TGCAGTGCTCCAAAACCACAGGGATTCTCCACTGAAGCTTTCTTT. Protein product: CSAPKPQGFSTEAFF.